The rows below give T cell receptor beta chains drawn from one sample of a study of T cell repertoires in cytomegalovirus infection. TCRdb independently ran MiXCR on the reads; one entry per CDR3 protein. Of about 180,000 distinct CDR3 sequences listed, about 18% are singletons. Sequenced: CD8+ T cells from PBMCs. These receptor sequences come from a human donor in good health (CMV status not recorded). Some clones in this sample may be carry-over from other donors' samples. Each CDR3 is given with its conserved first and last residue. A D gene is named only where the DNA matches it firmly. Clone size, where shown, is once, few, many, or a class for clones that have expanded.

d_call cdr3_length j_call clone_size v_call cdr3_nt cdr3_aa
TRBD2 14 TRBJ2-7 few TRBV11-3 TGTGCCAGCAGCTTACTCGGCAGGGAGGGCGAGCAGTACTTC CASSLLGREGEQYF
. 14 TRBJ1-1 many TRBV7-6 TGTGCCAGCCGTCCCCCGAGGGGGAACACTGAAGCTTTCTTT CASRPPRGNTEAFF
TRBD1 12 TRBJ1-1 few TRBV20-1 TGCGGTTCTACCGGGACAGGGATTAAAGCTTTCTTT CGSTGTGIKAFF
TRBD1 18 TRBJ1-5 few TRBV28 TGTGCCAGCAGATCGCGGGGACCGACAGGGCTTAGCAATCAGCCCCAGCATTTT CASRSRGPTGLSNQPQHF
. 12 TRBJ1-5 few TRBV7-2 TGTGCCAGCAGCTTCGTAAATCAGCCCCAGCATTTT CASSFVNQPQHF
. 14 TRBJ2-4 . TRBV28 TGTGCCAGCAGTTTATTACAGGGAGGGGACATTCAGTACTTC CASSLLQGGDIQYF
. 18 TRBJ1-5 few TRBV6-2/TRBV6-3 TGTGCCAGCAGTTCCACCCTTATGGACGCCCGCGGAGGGCAGCCCCAGCATTTT CASSSTLMDARGGQPQHF
. 15 TRBJ2-3 . TRBV7-6 TGTGCCAGCAGCTTAGCGGGGGGGCAAGGAGATACGCAGTATTTT CASSLAGGQGDTQYF
TRBD1 14 TRBJ2-7 few TRBV6-5 TGTGCCAGCACCTCACAGGGGCTCCACTACGAGCAGTACTTC CASTSQGLHYEQYF
TRBD1 16 TRBJ2-4 many TRBV7-2 TGTGCCAGCAGCTCGCGACAGGGCTTAGCCAAAAACATTCAGTACTTC CASSSRQGLAKNIQYF
. 13 TRBJ1-2 . TRBV6-1 TGTGCCAGCAGTTTCAACAGAGGATATGGCTACACCTTC CASSFNRGYGYTF
. 14 TRBJ1-5 . TRBV5-6 TGTGCCAGCAGCTTCCTGGGGTACAATCAGCCCCAGCATTTT CASSFLGYNQPQHF
. 12 TRBJ2-1 . TRBV2 TGTGCCAGCAGGAGACTAGTGTATGAGCAGTTCTTC CASRRLVYEQFF
TRBD1 14 TRBJ2-7 few TRBV28 TGTGCCAGCAGTCCGGGACAGGGAGACTACGAGCAGTACTTC CASSPGQGDYEQYF
TRBD2 15 TRBJ2-1 . TRBV6-2/TRBV6-3 TGTGCCAGCACTTCTAGCGGGGGCCGCTACAATGAGCAGTTCTTC CASTSSGGRYNEQFF
. 13 TRBJ2-7 . TRBV5-6 TGTGCCAGCAGCTTACAGGGTTGGGACGAGCAGTACTTC CASSLQGWDEQYF
TRBD2 18 TRBJ2-3 few TRBV7-9 TGTGCCAGCAGCGGGTTGCAGGTCGGACTAGACAGCACAGATACGCAGTATTTT CASSGLQVGLDSTDTQYF
. 15 TRBJ2-7 many TRBV7-3 TGTGCCAGCAGCAAAATGCGCCGGCAGAATTACGAGCAGTACTTC CASSKMRRQNYEQYF
. 16 TRBJ2-1 . TRBV7-3 TGTGCCAGCAGCAACGTTCAGCAGGGCCCCTACAATGAGCAGTTCTTC CASSNVQQGPYNEQFF
TRBD1 13 TRBJ2-7 . TRBV7-9 TGTGCCAGCAACGGACAGGGAAGTGCCGAGCAGTACTTC CASNGQGSAEQYF
. 15 TRBJ2-7 many TRBV4-1 TGCGCCAGCAGCCAAGGACCGATAAGCTCCTACGAGCAGTACTTC CASSQGPISSYEQYF
. 15 TRBJ1-2 . TRBV14 TGTGCCAGCAGCCAAGATTGGGCCACTTACTATGGCTACACCTTC CASSQDWATYYGYTF